This T cell receptor beta chain stems from a study of blood T cell repertoires in COVID-19. About the study: T cells, B-cell-depleted T cells, or PBMCs supplied cDNA or gDNA.

Assay: immunoSEQ multiplex PCR; the TCRdb copy retains only in-frame clones and omits some. The sample yields 200,000 to 250,000 clones, 84% seen once. The V end was cut by 6 bases, the J end by 4 bases, with 16 bases between. The germline V gene encodes CDR1 MNHEY and CDR2 SVGEGT. The CDR3 runs 15 residues. Material for sequencing was PBMCs or T cells enriched from blood (not recorded which). The chain has TRBV6-2 or TRBV6-3 and TRBJ1-5, with D perhaps matching TRBD1 (6 bases). This TCR came from a woman aged 40 to 49 who had recovered from COVID-19. Here the CDR3 reads CASSRRGHQNQPQHF. The CDR3 region has the DNA TGTGCCAGCAGCCGTCGGGGACACCAGAATCAGCCCCAGCATTTT.